The clone carrying this T cell receptor (beta chain) is labeled as medium-sized. Its antigen is unknown. The CDR3 is 20 amino acids. Unmatched junction bases numbered 12, after V lost 2 bases and J lost 2 bases. Per the germline V gene, CDR1 is MNHNY and CDR2 is SVGAGI (reference sequence). This specimen belongs to a study of T and B cells in COVID-19 patients. Study information: Blood was sampled from COVID-19 patients who were either actively infected or recovered. Findings and limits, study-wide: Patients with COVID-19 reportedly showed strongly skewed T cell receptor beta variable and joining gene usage. Of 2,331 TCR clusters found only in the recovered cohort, 25 to 35 had low generation probability.

TRB was amplified from about 260-540 ng of blood genomic DNA. TRB rearrangements were amplified by multiplex PCR with BIOMED2 TRB-A/B primers. One entry per CDR3 protein, called by TCRdb with MiXCR from the multiplex PCR reads. Of 5,000 to 6,500 distinct CDR3 sequences in the sample, roughly a quarter are singletons; the top ten hold roughly two fifths. Material: blood. This clonotype originated in a human donor with active COVID-19. The donor label of this sample is uncertain. The chain recombines TRBV6-6 with TRBJ2-6; 10 bases match TRBD1. This CDR3 is CASSYPRDRGTVTGANVLTF. In nucleotides, the CDR3 is TGTGCCAGCAGTTACCCCAGGGACAGGGGAACGGTAACTGGGGCCAACGTCCTGACTTTC.